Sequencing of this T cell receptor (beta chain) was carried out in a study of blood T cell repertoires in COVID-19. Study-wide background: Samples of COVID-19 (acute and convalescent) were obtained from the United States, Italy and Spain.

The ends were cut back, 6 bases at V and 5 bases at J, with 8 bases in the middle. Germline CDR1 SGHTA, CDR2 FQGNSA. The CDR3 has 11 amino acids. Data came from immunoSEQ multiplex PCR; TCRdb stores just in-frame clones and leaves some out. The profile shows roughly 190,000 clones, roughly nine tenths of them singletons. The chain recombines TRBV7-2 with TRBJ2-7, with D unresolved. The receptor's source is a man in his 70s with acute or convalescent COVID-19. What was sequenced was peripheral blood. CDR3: CASSLIHEQYF. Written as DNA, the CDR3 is TGTGCCAGCAGTCTAATACACGAGCAGTACTTC.